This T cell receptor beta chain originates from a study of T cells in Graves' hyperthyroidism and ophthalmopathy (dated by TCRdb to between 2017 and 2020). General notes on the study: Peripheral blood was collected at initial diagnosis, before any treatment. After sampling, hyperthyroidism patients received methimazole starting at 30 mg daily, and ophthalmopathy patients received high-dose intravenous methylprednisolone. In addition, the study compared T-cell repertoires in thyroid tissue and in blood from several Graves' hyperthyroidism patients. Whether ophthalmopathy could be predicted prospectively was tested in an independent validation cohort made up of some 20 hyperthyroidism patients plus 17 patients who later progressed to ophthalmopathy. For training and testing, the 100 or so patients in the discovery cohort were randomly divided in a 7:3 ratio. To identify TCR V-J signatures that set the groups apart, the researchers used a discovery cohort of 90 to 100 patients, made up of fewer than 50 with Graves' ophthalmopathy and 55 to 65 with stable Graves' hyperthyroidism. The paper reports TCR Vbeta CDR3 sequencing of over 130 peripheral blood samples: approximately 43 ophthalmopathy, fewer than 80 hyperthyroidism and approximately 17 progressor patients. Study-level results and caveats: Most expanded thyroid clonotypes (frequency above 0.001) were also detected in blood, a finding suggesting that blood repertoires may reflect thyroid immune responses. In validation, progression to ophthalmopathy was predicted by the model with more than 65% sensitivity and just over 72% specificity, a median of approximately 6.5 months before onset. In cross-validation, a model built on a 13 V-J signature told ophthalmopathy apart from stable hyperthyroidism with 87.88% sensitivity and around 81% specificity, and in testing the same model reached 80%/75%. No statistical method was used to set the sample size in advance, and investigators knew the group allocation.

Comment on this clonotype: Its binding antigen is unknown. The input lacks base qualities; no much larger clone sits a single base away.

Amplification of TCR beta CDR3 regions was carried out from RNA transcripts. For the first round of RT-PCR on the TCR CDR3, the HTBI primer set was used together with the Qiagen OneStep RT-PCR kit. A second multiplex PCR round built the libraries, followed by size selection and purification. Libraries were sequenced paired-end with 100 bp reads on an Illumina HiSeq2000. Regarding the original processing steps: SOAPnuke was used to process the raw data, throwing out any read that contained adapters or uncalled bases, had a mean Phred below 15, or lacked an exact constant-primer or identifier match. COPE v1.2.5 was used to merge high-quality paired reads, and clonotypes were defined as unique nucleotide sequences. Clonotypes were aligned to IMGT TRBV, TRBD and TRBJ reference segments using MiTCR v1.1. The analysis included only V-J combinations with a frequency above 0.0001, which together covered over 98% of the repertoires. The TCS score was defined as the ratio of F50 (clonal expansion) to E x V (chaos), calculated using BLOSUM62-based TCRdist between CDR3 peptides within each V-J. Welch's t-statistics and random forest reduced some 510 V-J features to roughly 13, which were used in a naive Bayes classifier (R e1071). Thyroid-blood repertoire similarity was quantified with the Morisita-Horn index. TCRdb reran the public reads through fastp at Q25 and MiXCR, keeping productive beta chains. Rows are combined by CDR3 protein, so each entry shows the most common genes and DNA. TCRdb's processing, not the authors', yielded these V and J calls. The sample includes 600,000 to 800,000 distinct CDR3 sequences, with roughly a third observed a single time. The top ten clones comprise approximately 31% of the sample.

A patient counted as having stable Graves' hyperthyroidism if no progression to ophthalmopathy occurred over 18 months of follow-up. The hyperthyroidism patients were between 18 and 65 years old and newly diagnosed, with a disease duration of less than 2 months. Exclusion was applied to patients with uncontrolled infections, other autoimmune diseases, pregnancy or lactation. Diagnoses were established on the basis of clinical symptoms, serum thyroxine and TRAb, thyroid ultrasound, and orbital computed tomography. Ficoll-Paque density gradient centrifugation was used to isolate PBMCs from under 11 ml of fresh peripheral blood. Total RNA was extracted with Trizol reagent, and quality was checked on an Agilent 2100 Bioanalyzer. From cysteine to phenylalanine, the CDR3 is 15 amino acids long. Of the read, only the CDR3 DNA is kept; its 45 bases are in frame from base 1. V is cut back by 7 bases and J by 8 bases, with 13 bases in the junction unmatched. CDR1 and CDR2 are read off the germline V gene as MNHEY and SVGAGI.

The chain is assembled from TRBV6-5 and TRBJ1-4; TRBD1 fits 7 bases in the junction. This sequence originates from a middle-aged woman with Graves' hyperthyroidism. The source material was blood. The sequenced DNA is TGTGCCAGCAACCCTCCGACAGGGAAAGAGGAAAAACTGTTTTTT. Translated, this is CASNPPTGKEEKLFF.